This section outlines one T cell receptor (beta chain) sequence together with its context. As originally analysed: Reference gene primer amplification gave nucleated cell count estimates. Method: immunoSEQ multiplex PCR; TCRdb's copy keeps in-frame clones and lacks some. V and J calls and clone size are as listed in that table; D and trimming were resolved from the DNA. The sample shows 250,000 to 300,000 clones, around 86% of them seen only once. Trimming took 4 bases from V and 1 from J; bases not matched to a gene: 3. This CDR3 is 15 amino acids long. The germline gives CDR1 LGHDT, CDR2 YNNKEL (reference sequence). These data belong to a study of blood T cell repertoires in COVID-19. Turning to the study itself: There were acute and convalescent COVID-19 samples, and they came from the United States, Italy and Spain. PBMCs, B-cell-depleted T cells, or T cells were the source of the cDNA or gDNA that made up the material.

The material sequenced was peripheral blood. This receptor was obtained from a man aged 50 to 59 with acute or convalescent COVID-19. The chain has TRBV3-1 (or the pseudogene TRBV3-2) and TRBJ2-1, with 8 bases fitting TRBD2. The CDR3 protein is CASSLGGGSYNEQFF. For the CDR3, the DNA is TGTGCCAGCAGCCTCGGCGGGGGGTCCTACAATGAGCAGTTCTTC.